Listed below are T cell receptor beta chains from one sample, sequenced in a study of T cells in localized non-small cell lung cancer. Profiled with immunoSEQ multiplex PCR; TCRdb holds only in-frame clones, not every one. The data show more than 45,000 clones, about 72% seen once. Here the sequenced sample was peripheral blood, taken before any cancer treatment. The receptors were gathered from a man aged 35 to 70 with stage I squamous cell lung carcinoma. CDR3s include the opening cysteine and the closing phenylalanine or tryptophan. The D gene is left open where the match is weak.

DNA: TGTGCCAGTAGTTGGGACTACACTGAAGCTTTCTTT; CDR3: CASSWDYTEAFF; D: .; V: TRBV19; J: TRBJ1-1; length: 12
DNA: TGCGCCAGCAGCCCGGTTGTAGGCAGGGGTAATGAAAAACTGTTTTTT; CDR3: CASSPVVGRGNEKLFF; D: .; V: TRBV4-1; J: TRBJ1-4; length: 16
DNA: TGTGCCAGCAGCGTAGGGAACGGGGAGCTGTTTTTT; CDR3: CASSVGNGELFF; D: .; V: TRBV9; J: TRBJ2-2; length: 12
DNA: TGTGCCATCAGTGACCCGGGATCTAAAGCCTACGAGCAGTACTTC; CDR3: CAISDPGSKAYEQYF; D: .; V: TRBV10-3; J: TRBJ2-7; length: 15
DNA: TGTGCCAGCAGGCTGCTAAACCTCAATGAGCAGTTCTTC; CDR3: CASRLLNLNEQFF; D: .; V: TRBV6-1; J: TRBJ2-1; length: 13
DNA: TGTGCCAGCAGCACCGGACAGGGATCCTTACAGCCCCAGCATTTT; CDR3: CASSTGQGSLQPQHF; D: TRBD1; V: TRBV6-5; J: TRBJ1-5; length: 15
DNA: TGCACCAGCAGCCACAGGGACGGCGAAACGCAGTATTTT; CDR3: CTSSHRDGETQYF; D: .; V: TRBV1; J: TRBJ2-3; length: 13
DNA: TGTGCCAGCAGCCCCGGGACAGGTAGAGAGACCCAGTACTTC; CDR3: CASSPGTGRETQYF; D: TRBD1; V: TRBV6-6; J: TRBJ2-5; length: 14
DNA: TGTGCCAGCAGAAACAGGGGATCCAACGAGCAGTACTTC; CDR3: CASRNRGSNEQYF; D: TRBD1; V: TRBV7-9; J: TRBJ2-7; length: 13
DNA: TGTGCCAGCAGCCCCAGCGGGGCTGGAGCTTTCTTT; CDR3: CASSPSGAGAFF; D: .; V: TRBV7-9; J: TRBJ1-1; length: 12
DNA: TGCGCCAGCAGCCAGGGAGGGGCCCTCGGGGATCAGCCCCAGCATTTT; CDR3: CASSQGGALGDQPQHF; D: .; V: TRBV4-3; J: TRBJ1-5; length: 16
DNA: TGTGCCAGCATCCCGGGACAGCGCTACAATGAGCAGTTCTTC; CDR3: CASIPGQRYNEQFF; D: TRBD1; V: TRBV5-8; J: TRBJ2-1; length: 14